This paragraph reports one TCR beta chain. These data are taken from a study of spatial heterogeneity in lung cancer. A single record per CDR3 protein comes from TCRdb applying MiXCR to the 5' RACE reads. The data contain under 6,000 distinct CDR3 sequences, roughly 28% of them singletons. The CDR3 consists of 15 residues. Germline V gene sequence: CDR1 LNHDA, CDR2 SQIVND (reference sequence). Between the trimmed V and J ends, which lost 3 bases and 1 base, there was a span of 12 bases. As to time point: sample taken at primary tumor resection. From tumor, nontumor lung or frozen PBMC, whole RNA was taken unsorted for sequencing.

This TCR derives from a male donor with early-stage non-small cell lung cancer. This specimen consisted of PBMCs, obtained at surgery. This chain joins TRBV19 and TRBJ1-2; TRBD1 might be the D (5 bases). This CDR3 reads CASSIDDSLNYGYTF. The DNA of the CDR3 is TGTGCCAGTAGTATTGACGACAGCCTTAACTATGGCTACACCTTC.